This note documents a single TCR beta chain sequence. Its antigen is not identified. V was cut by 10 bases and J by 3 bases, with 15 bases left in between. CDR1 ENHRY and CDR2 SYGVKD come from the germline V gene. The CDR3 has 14 residues. RNA transcripts provided the template for amplifying TCR beta CDR3 regions. The authors performed first-round RT-PCR with HTBI primers and then a second-round multiplex PCR. TCRdb reprocessed the multiplex PCR reads via MiXCR and lists one record per CDR3 protein. The table has over a million distinct CDR3 sequences, about two fifths seen once; the top ten hold 8.5% to 14%. This record belongs to a study of Graves' ophthalmopathy and Graves' hyperthyroidism. Newly diagnosed, the hyperthyroidism patients had under 2 months' duration and were aged 18 to 65. Exclusion applied to patients with other autoimmune diseases, uncontrolled infections, pregnancy or lactation.

Study conclusions and caveats: A model built from 13 signatures distinguished ophthalmopathy from stable hyperthyroidism with about 86% sensitivity and less than 83% specificity. Appearing in blood as well were most expanded thyroid clonotypes above 0.001 frequency.

Sequences were obtained from peripheral blood or thyroid tissue (not recorded which). J is TRBJ2-2 and V is TRBV10-3, with D perhaps TRBD2 (5 bases). This TCR was sampled from an adult man with Graves' hyperthyroidism. As DNA, the CDR3 is TGTGCCAGCATAGGAACGGGGTACACCGGGGAGCTGTTTTTT. This translates into CASIGTGYTGELFF.